One and the same sample provided the 21 T cell receptor beta chains below, sequenced in a study of identifying expanded T cells in peripheral blood. Method: immunoSEQ multiplex PCR; TCRdb's copy keeps in-frame clones and lacks some. The table lists around 100,000 clones, around nine tenths of them singletons. Material: blood. The receptor source for this set is a person aged 18 to 70 in good health.

The chain employs TRBV10-3 and TRBJ1-1, with TRBD1 identical over 9 bases. The V gene end was trimmed by 6 bases and the J gene end by 2 bases; junction bases not matched to a gene: 10. The germline CDR1 and CDR2 sequences are ENHRY and SYGVKD. The CDR3 contains 16 residues. The DNA for the CDR3 is TGTGCCATCAGCCGTCCTACAGGGGGCGTCAACACTGAAGCTTTCTTT. It specifies CAISRPTGGVNTEAFF.

The J gene is TRBJ2-4, the V gene TRBV6-6, with D uncertain. Trimming left V 7 bases short and J 1 base short, with 14 bases between. Germline assignment: CDR1 MNHNY and CDR2 SVGAGI (reference sequence). The CDR3 contains 15 residues. The CDR3 sequence: CASNQGGLAKNIQYF. Here the CDR3 DNA reads TGTGCCAGCAATCAAGGTGGATTGGCCAAAAACATTCAGTACTTC.

This clone was counted once. J is TRBJ2-6 and V is TRBV9, with D perhaps matching TRBD2 (6 bases). The length of the CDR3 is 19 residues. Germline V lookup: CDR1 SGDLS, CDR2 YYNGEE. Trimming removed 4 bases from V and 0 bases from J, with 20 bases in between. This CDR3 is CASSPGLTNEGSGANVLTF. The CDR3 coding sequence is TGTGCCAGCAGCCCGGGACTTACTAATGAAGGCTCTGGGGCCAACGTCCTGACTTTC.

This clone turned up a few times. The chain joins TRBV5-1 to TRBJ2-7; possibly TRBD1 or TRBD2 for D (5 bases each). The V and J ends lost 4 bases and 3 bases respectively, with 14 bases between them. The germline V gene encodes CDR1 SGHRS and CDR2 YFSETQ. The CDR3 extends over 14 amino acids. DNA of the CDR3: TGCGCCAGCAGCACCGGGACGGGCAACTACGAGCAGTACTTC. Translating gives CASSTGTGNYEQYF.

The J gene is TRBJ1-6, the V gene TRBV4-1, with a tentative D call TRBD1 (5 bases). Looked up from germline, CDR1 is MGHRA and CDR2 is YSYEKL. This CDR3 has 15 residues. The germline V and J ends were trimmed by 2 bases and 7 bases, with 12 bases remaining between them. The CDR3: CASSQLAGKNSPLHF. In DNA, the CDR3 is TGCGCCAGCAGCCAACTCGCAGGGAAAAATTCACCCCTCCACTTT.

CDR3 nucleotide sequence: TGTGCCAGCAGCTCATACCGGGACATATCCTACGAGCAGTACTTC. Translating it yields CASSSYRDISYEQYF. The rearrangement joins TRBV5-8 to TRBJ2-7, with D possibly TRBD1 on 6 matching bases. The germline gives CDR1 SGHTS, CDR2 YDEGEE. Trimming cost V 3 bases and J 1 base, with 14 bases left between them. CDR3 size: 15 residues.

This clone was seen just once. The chain has TRBV6-5 and TRBJ2-1; perhaps TRBD1 as D (5 bases). From germline, CDR1 is MNHEY and CDR2 SVGAGI. The V gene lost 4 bases and the J gene lost 6 bases, with 10 bases spanning the gap. The CDR3 has 13 residues. The CDR3 is CASSSKGLNEQFF. The CDR3 nucleotides are TGTGCCAGCAGTTCTAAGGGGCTCAATGAGCAGTTCTTC.

The DNA for the CDR3 is TGCGCCAGCAGTCAATTGTACGGCGGTGAGCAGTTCTTC. It translates to CASSQLYGGEQFF. This chain joins TRBV23-1 and TRBJ2-1; D remains unclear. Being an ORF, TRBV23-1 has a function that is uncertain. This CDR3 is 13 amino acids long. Deletions cut 1 base from V and 9 bases from J, with 10 bases between.

This clone was seen just once. The sample contains more than one DNA sequence encoding this CDR3. This chain joins TRBV11-3 and TRBJ2-1; D may be TRBD2 (6 bases). Germline values: CDR1 SGHNT, CDR2 YENEEA. The V and J ends lost 5 bases and 4 bases respectively, with 12 bases between them. The length of the CDR3 is 14 residues. CDR3 nucleotide sequence: TGTGCCAGCAGCCCTGGGGGGTCTTACAATGAGCAGTTCTTC. Amino acids: CASSPGGSYNEQFF.

The chain is built from TRBV7-9 and TRBJ2-1, with 12 bases fitting TRBD2. J gave up 9 bases and V 4 bases, and 4 bases lay outside the gene matches. The V gene's germline CDR1 is SEHNR and CDR2 FQNEAQ (reference sequence). This CDR3 is built from 14 residues. The CDR3 sequence: CASSSSGGAVEQFF. The CDR3 DNA reads TGTGCCAGCAGCTCTAGCGGGGGGGCGGTTGAGCAGTTCTTC.

The chain couples TRBV11-2 to TRBJ2-7; D is ambiguous. This CDR3 comprises 16 residues. Germline V CDR1 and CDR2: SGHAT, FQNNGV. V lost 5 bases, J lost 0 bases, and 17 bases lay in between. The DNA of the CDR3 is TGTGCCAGCAGCCTCCCCTCCCCAGGTGCCTCCTACGAGCAGTACTTC. This encodes CASSLPSPGASYEQYF. Looking up the rest from reference TRBV11-2 and TRBJ2-7 gives the full variable domain: EAGVAQSPRYKIIEKRQSVAFWCNPISGHATLYWYQQILGQGPKLLIQFQNNGVVDDSQLPKDRFSAERLKGVDSTLKIQPAKLEDSAVYLCASSLPSPGASYEQYFGPGTRLTVT.

The genes are TRBV18 and TRBJ1-5; possibly TRBD1 for D (6 bases). V was cut by 3 bases and J by 7 bases, with 19 bases left in between. CDR3 length: 16 amino acids. The germline CDR1 and CDR2 sequences are KGHSH and LQKENI. The CDR3 coding sequence is TGTGCCAGCTCACCCCTGATAGGGGGGAGATCGCAGCCCCAGCATTTT. Translated, it gives CASSPLIGGRSQPQHF.

The chain employs TRBV10-3 and TRBJ1-1; no reliable D call. The V gene lost 2 bases and the J gene lost 4 bases, with 11 bases spanning the gap. Germline V lookup: CDR1 ENHRY, CDR2 SYGVKD. The CDR3 is 14 residues long. This chain's CDR3 is CAISEPKGTTEAFF. In nucleotides, the CDR3 is TGTGCCATCAGTGAGCCTAAGGGTACCACTGAAGCTTTCTTT.

The chain has TRBV11-2 and TRBJ2-7; 7 positions agree with TRBD2. The CDR3 is made up of 14 amino acids. The trim removed 4 bases at V and 4 bases at J, leaving 7 bases unmatched. CDR1 SGHAT and CDR2 FQNNGV come from the germline V gene. CDR3 amino acids: CASSSPGRGYEQYF. CDR3 nucleotides: TGTGCCAGCAGCTCCCCTGGGAGGGGTTACGAGCAGTACTTC.

The V gene is TRBV19, the J gene TRBJ1-5; D is unclear. Trimming pared 8 bases from V and 1 base from J, leaving 12 bases between. The CDR3 runs to 14 residues. Germline V gene sequence: CDR1 LNHDA, CDR2 SQIVND (reference sequence). The CDR3: CASEPGESNQPQHF. In DNA, the CDR3 is TGTGCCAGTGAACCCGGGGAAAGCAATCAGCCCCAGCATTTT.

In this sample, this clone turned up a few times. This sequence joins TRBV6-6 and TRBJ2-7; 10 bases are shared with TRBD1. V lost 2 bases to trimming and J lost 5 bases; unmatched junction nucleotides: 3. The CDR3 covers 14 residues. Germline CDR1 MNHNY, CDR2 SVGAGI (reference sequence). CDR3 residues: CASSYRDRGDEQYF. In DNA, the CDR3 is TGTGCCAGCAGTTACCGGGACAGGGGCGACGAGCAGTACTTC.

This rearrangement joins TRBV7-9 to TRBJ1-5; D not certain. The CDR3 length is 12 residues. From germline, CDR1 is SEHNR and CDR2 FQNEAQ (reference sequence). The V and J ends lost 8 bases and 1 base respectively, with 6 bases between them. CDR3 coding DNA: TGTGCCAGCTCGGGAAGCAATCAGCCCCAGCATTTT. This gives the protein CASSGSNQPQHF.

J is TRBJ2-7 and V is TRBV20-1; D is possibly TRBD2 (5 bases). CDR3 length: 11 amino acids. CDR1 is DFQATT, CDR2 SNEGSKA, per germline (reference sequence). The V gene lost 6 bases and the J gene lost 5 bases, with 11 bases spanning the gap. CDR3 protein: CSALEGDEQYF. CDR3 bases: TGCAGTGCCCTTGAGGGCGACGAGCAGTACTTC.

The V call is TRBV28, the J call TRBJ1-2; TRBD1 matches at 7 bases. The ends lost 2 bases at V and 8 bases at J; junction bases unmatched: 11. Germline assignment: CDR1 MDHEN and CDR2 SYDVKM. The CDR3 sequence is 15 residues long. This chain's CDR3 is CASSLGSSGGGGYTF. The CDR3 region has the DNA TGTGCCAGCAGTTTAGGTTCGTCAGGGGGTGGCGGCTACACCTTC.

The CDR3 here is CASSSTRVAASYNEQFF. CDR3 in DNA: TGTGCCAGCAGCTCCACTAGGGTAGCGGCCTCCTACAATGAGCAGTTCTTC. The V call is TRBV7-8, the J call TRBJ2-1, with D tentatively TRBD2 (6 bases). The CDR3 has 17 residues. Trimming removed 4 bases from V and 0 bases from J, with 16 bases in between. CDR1 SGHVS and CDR2 FQNEAQ come from the germline V gene. Full variable domain (missing parts from reference TRBV7-8 and TRBJ2-1): GAGVSQSPRYKVAKRGQDVALRCDPISGHVSLFWYQQALGQGPEFLTYFQNEAQLDKSGLPSDRFFAERPEGSVSTLKIQRTQQEDSAVYLCASSSTRVAASYNEQFFGPGTRLTVL.

V is TRBV5-1 and J is TRBJ1-3, with D unclear. Trimming cost V 0 bases and J 4 bases, with 5 bases left between them. CDR3 length equals 13 residues. Germline-derived CDR1 and CDR2 are SGHRS and YFSETQ. The CDR3 is CASSLATGNTIYF. In DNA form, the CDR3 reads TGCGCCAGCAGCTTGGCGACAGGAAACACCATATATTTT.